This T cell receptor beta chain is drawn from a study of T cells in Graves' hyperthyroidism and ophthalmopathy. Findings and limits, study-wide: Among clonotypes expanded in thyroid above 0.001, most were also found in blood. Before onset, ophthalmopathy was predicted by the model a median approximately 6.5 months earlier. A 13 V-J signature model discriminated ophthalmopathy versus stable hyperthyroidism.

The source material, RNA transcripts, was used to amplify TCR beta CDR3 regions. HTBI primers were used for first-round RT-PCR of the TCR CDR3. TCRdb re-called the multiplex PCR reads with MiXCR, one entry per CDR3 protein. The profile shows about 480,000 distinct CDR3 sequences, approximately 22% of them singletons. Concerning this clonotype: Its antigen is currently unknown. At one end, the junction sequence differs from germline, possibly due to a read error.

Diagnoses were established using clinical symptoms, serum thyroxine and TRAb, thyroid ultrasound and orbital computed tomography. The TCR was taken from a woman in her 70s with Graves' ophthalmopathy. Sequenced input: blood.

CDR3: CASSSEGIAPYERYF. In DNA, the CDR3 is TGTGCCAGCAGTTCGGAGGGAATTGCCCCCTACGAGCGGTACTTC. V usage is TRBV12-3 or TRBV12-4 and J usage is TRBJ2-7, with a possible D match to TRBD2 (6 bases). The CDR3 length is 15 residues.